This T cell receptor (beta chain) was recovered during a study of shared clonotypes between healthy human individuals. Background on the study: Those who served as donors were a couple of women and a few men between the ages of 18 and 49. Each donor had three CD4 naive, three CD4 memory, two CD8 naive and one CD8 memory plate.

CDR3 length: 13 amino acids. The V end lost 4 bases, the J end lost 2 bases, and 6 bases lay between the germline ends. Per the germline V gene, CDR1 is LNHDA and CDR2 is SQIVND (reference sequence). An assay was performed, and its level was deep. Profiled with immunoSEQ multiplex PCR; TCRdb holds only in-frame clones, not every one. The data contain about 2 million clones, roughly 95% of them singletons. For this clone: Its antigen is not identified.

Study-wide findings and caveats: Exclusively blood specimens were collected; tissue repertoires likely differ.

Terminally differentiated effector memory CD45RA+ cells were excluded by CCR7 positive selection of CD45RO-negative cells. This TCR was sampled from a young man in good health. This chain uses TRBV19 with TRBJ2-1; D ambiguous. The sequenced sample consisted of naive CD8+ T cells sorted from blood. The CDR3 DNA follows: TGTGCCAGTAGTAATGCAGCCTACAATGAGCAGTTCTTC. It yields the protein CASSNAAYNEQFF.